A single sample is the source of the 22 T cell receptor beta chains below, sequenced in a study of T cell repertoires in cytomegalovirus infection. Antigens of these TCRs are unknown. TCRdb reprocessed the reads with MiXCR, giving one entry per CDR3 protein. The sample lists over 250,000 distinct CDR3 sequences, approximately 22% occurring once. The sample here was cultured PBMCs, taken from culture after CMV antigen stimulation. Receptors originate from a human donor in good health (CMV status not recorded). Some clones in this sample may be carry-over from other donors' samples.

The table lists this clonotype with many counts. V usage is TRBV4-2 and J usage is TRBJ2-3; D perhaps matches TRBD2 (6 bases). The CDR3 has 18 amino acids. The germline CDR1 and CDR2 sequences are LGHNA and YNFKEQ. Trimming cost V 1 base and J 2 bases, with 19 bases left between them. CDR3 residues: CASSQGEQSSAFTDTQYF. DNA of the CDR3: TGTGCCAGCAGCCAAGGAGAACAGTCTAGCGCCTTCACAGATACGCAGTATTTT.

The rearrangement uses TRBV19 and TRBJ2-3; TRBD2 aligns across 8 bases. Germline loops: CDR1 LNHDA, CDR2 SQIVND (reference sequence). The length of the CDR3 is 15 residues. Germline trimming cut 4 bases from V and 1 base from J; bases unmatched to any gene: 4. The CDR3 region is CASSTGGVRTDTQYF. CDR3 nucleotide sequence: TGTGCCAGTAGTACGGGGGGGGTCCGCACAGATACGCAGTATTTT.

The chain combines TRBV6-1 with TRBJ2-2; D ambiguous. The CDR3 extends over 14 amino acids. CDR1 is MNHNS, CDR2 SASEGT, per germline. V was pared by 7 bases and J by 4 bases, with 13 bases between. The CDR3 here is CASTPVAATGELFF. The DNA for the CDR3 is TGTGCCAGCACCCCGGTCGCGGCCACCGGGGAGCTGTTTTTT.

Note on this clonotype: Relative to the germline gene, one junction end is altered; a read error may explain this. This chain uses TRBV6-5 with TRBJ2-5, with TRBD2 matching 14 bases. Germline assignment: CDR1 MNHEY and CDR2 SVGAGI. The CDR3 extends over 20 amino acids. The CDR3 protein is CASSYDSMTSGRAFPETPYF. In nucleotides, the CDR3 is TGTGCCAGCAGTTACGATTCCATGACTAGCGGGAGGGCCTTTCCAGAGACCCCGTACTTC.

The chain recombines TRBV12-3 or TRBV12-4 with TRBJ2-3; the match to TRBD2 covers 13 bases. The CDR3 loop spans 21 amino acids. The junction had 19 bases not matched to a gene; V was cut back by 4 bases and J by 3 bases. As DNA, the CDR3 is TGTGCCAGCAGTTCTGGACTAGCGGGAGAATCGTGGCGTTGGTGGACAGATACGCAGTATTTT. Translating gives CASSSGLAGESWRWWTDTQYF.

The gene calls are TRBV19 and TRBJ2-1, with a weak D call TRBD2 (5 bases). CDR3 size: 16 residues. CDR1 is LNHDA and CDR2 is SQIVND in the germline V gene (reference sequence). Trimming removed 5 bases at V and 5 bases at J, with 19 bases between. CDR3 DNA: TGTGCCAGTAGTCCCTTGTTGAGGGAGAGTAACAATGAGCAGTTCTTC. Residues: CASSPLLRESNNEQFF.

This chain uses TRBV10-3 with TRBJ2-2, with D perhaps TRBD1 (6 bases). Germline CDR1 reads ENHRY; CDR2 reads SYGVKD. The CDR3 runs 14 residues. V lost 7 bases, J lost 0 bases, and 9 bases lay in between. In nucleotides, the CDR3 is TGTGCCATCACCAGGGGTACGAACACCGGGGAGCTGTTTTTT. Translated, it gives CAITRGTNTGELFF.

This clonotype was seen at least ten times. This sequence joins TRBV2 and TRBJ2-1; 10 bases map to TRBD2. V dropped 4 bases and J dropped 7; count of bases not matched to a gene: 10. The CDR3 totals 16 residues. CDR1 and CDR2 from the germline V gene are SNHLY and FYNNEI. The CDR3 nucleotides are TGTGCCAGCAGTGCCTCCGCTCTAGCGGGAGATAATGAGCAGTTCTTC. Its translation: CASSASALAGDNEQFF.

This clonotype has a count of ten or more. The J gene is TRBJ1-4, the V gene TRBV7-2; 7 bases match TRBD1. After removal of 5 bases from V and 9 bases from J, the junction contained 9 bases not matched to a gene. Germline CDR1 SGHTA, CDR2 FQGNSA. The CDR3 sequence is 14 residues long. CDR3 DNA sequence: TGTGCCAGCAGCCCTACAGGGGAATTTAAAAAACTGTTTTTT. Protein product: CASSPTGEFKKLFF.

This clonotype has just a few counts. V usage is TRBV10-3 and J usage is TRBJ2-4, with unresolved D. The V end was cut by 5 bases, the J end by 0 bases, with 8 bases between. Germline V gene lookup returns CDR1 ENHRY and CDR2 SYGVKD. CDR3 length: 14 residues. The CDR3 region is CAISSTVAKNIQYF. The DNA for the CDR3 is TGTGCCATCAGTTCTACAGTAGCCAAAAACATTCAGTACTTC.

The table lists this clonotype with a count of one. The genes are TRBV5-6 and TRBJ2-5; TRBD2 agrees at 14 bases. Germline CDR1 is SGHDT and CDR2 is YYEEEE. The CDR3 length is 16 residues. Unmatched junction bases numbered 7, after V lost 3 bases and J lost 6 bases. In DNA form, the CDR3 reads TGTGCCAGCAGCTGGGGACTAGCGGGAGACGATCAGACCCAGTACTTC. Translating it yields CASSWGLAGDDQTQYF.

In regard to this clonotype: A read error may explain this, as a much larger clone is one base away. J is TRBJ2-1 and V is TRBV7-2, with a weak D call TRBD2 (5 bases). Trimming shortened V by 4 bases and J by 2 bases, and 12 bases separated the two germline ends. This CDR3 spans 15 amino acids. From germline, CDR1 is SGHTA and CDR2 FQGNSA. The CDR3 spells CASSSDYSPYNEQFF. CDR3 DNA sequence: TGTGCCAGCAGCTCAGACTATAGCCCCTACAATGAGCAGTTCTTC.

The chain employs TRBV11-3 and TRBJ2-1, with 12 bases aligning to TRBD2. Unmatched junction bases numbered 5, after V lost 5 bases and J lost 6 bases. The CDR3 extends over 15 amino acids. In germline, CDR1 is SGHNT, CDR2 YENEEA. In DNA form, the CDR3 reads TGTGCCAGCAGCCCCACTAGCGGGAGGCCCAATGAGCAGTTCTTC. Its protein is CASSPTSGRPNEQFF.

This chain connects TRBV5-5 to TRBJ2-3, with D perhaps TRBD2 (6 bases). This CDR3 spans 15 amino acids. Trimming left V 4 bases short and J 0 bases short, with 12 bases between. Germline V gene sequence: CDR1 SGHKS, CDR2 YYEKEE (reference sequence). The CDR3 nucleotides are TGTGCCAGCAGCCCTATAGCGGAAAGCACAGATACGCAGTATTTT. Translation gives CASSPIAESTDTQYF.

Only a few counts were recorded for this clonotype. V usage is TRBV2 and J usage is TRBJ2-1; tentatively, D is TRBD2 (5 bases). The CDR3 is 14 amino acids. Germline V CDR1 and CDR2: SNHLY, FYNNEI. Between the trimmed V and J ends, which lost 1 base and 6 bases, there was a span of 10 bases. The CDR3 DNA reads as TGTGCCAGCAGTGAAGTAGGAGCGGTCAATGAGCAGTTCTTC. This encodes CASSEVGAVNEQFF. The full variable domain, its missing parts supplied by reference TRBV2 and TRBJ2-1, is EPEVTQTPSHQVTQMGQEVILRCVPISNHLYFYWYRQILGQKVEFLVSFYNNEISEKSEIFDDQFSVERPDGSNFTLKIRSTKLEDSAMYFCASSEVGAVNEQFFGPGTRLTVL.

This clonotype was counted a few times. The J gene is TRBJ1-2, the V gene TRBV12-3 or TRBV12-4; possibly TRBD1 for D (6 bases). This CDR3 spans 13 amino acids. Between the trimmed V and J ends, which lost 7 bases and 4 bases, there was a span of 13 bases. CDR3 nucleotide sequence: TGTGCCAGCACCTCGGACAGACTCTATGGCTACACCTTC. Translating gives CASTSDRLYGYTF.

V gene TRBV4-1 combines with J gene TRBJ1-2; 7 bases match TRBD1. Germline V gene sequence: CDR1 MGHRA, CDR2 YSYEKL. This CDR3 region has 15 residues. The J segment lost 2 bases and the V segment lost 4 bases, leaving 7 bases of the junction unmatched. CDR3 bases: TGCGCCAGCAGCCCGCGGGACAGCGAAAACTATGGCTACACCTTC. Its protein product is CASSPRDSENYGYTF.

The CDR3 reads CASLHRAGNTGELFF. The CDR3 DNA follows: TGTGCCAGCCTCCATCGAGCGGGGAACACCGGGGAGCTGTTTTTT. The rearrangement links TRBV7-2 to TRBJ2-2, with D tentatively TRBD2 (6 bases). V was clipped by 8 bases and J by 1 base, with 14 bases between them. Germline V gives CDR1 SGHTA, CDR2 FQGNSA. This CDR3 comprises 15 residues.

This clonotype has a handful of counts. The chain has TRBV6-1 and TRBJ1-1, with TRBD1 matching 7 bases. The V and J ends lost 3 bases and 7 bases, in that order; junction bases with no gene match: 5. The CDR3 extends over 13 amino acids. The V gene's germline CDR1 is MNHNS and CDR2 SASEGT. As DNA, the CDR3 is TGTGCCAGCAGTGATGGGGGACAGATTGAAGCTTTCTTT. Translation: CASSDGGQIEAFF.

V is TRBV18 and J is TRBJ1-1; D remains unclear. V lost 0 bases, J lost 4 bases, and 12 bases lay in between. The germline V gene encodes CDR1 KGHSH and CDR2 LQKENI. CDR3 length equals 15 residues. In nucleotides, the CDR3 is TGTGCCAGCTCACCACCCTCTCAGGCCGTCACTGAAGCTTTCTTT. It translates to CASSPPSQAVTEAFF.

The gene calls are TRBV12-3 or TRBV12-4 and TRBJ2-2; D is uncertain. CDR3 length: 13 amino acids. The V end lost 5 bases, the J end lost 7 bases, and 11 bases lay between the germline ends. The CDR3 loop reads CASSLRLVGELFF. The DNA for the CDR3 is TGTGCCAGCAGTCTCCGTCTGGTCGGGGAGCTGTTTTTT.

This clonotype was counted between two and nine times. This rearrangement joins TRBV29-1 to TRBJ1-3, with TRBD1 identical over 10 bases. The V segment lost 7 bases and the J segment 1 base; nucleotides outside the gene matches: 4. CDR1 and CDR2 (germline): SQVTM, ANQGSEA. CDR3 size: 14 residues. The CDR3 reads CSAGTGVSGNTIYF. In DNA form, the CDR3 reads TGCAGCGCAGGGACAGGGGTGTCTGGAAACACCATATATTTT.